The rows below give T cell receptor beta chains drawn from one sample of a study of cytotoxic CD8 clonotypes in ibrutinib-treated CLL. TCRdb's table, derived via immunoSEQ multiplex PCR, lists solely in-frame clones and lacks some. The sample includes 45,000 or so clones, roughly three quarters of them seen just once. The sample here was PBMCs, taken after 12 months of ibrutinib treatment. The receptors shown here come from a human donor with chronic lymphocytic leukemia. The conserved cysteine and the conserved F or W are not part of the CDR3 here. Only part of the rows carry a size: once, few, many, or a class if the clone is expanded.

V gene	clone size	J gene	CDR3 protein
TRBV27	-	TRBJ1-3	ASSLKGDTGNTIY
TRBV5-1	once	TRBJ1-2	ASSLATGDGYT
TRBV28	-	TRBJ2-2	ASSSGGRGELF
TRBV7-2	-	TRBJ1-4	ASSSTGTGLLVGEKLF
TRBV5-1	-	TRBJ1-1	ASSVSVGALTEAF
TRBV11-2	-	TRBJ2-5	ASSSAGGIGQETQY
TRBV27	-	TRBJ1-5	ASSQTGLGNQPQH
TRBV10-2	-	TRBJ2-7	ASSDPRTSGNREQY
TRBV18	-	TRBJ2-3	ASSPVKAGGPTDTQY
TRBV29-1	-	TRBJ2-6	SVQAGANVLT
TRBV5-1	-	TRBJ1-1	ASSLAGARNTEAF
TRBV6-1	-	TRBJ2-5	ASTSGGGGETQY
TRBV9	once	TRBJ2-3	ASSKRSAGGVDTQY
TRBV27	few	TRBJ1-1	ASSSPRGAF
TRBV7-2	-	TRBJ1-1	ASSSTGRGTEAF
TRBV2	-	TRBJ2-7	ASSETGTFYEQY
TRBV7-3	-	TRBJ2-7	ASSLMGRESNEQY
TRBV30	-	TRBJ1-3	AWSVGGIPGNTIY
TRBV28	-	TRBJ1-1	ASSLLGTGSAF
TRBV6-1	-	TRBJ1-1	ASSIGVENTEAF
TRBV7-2	-	TRBJ1-2	ASSSNSPHGYT
TRBV4-1	-	TRBJ2-7	ASSQVGSSYEQY
TRBV6-5	-	TRBJ2-3	ASSYSGTSGLDTQY
TRBV30	many	TRBJ2-6	AWSATGDGANVLT
TRBV9	-	TRBJ2-7	ASSAFSGRAHEQY
TRBV18	-	TRBJ2-1	ASSPYSIRTSGSVGRQF
TRBV19	-	TRBJ1-4	ASSSQGAYEKLF
TRBV5-4	-	TRBJ1-2	ASSLPFLTGEQGYT
TRBV4-3	-	TRBJ2-5	ASSQVASGGETQY
TRBV9	-	TRBJ2-7	ASSVADGGWTYEQY
TRBV19	-	TRBJ1-1	ASEVGGTEAF
TRBV7-9	few	TRBJ1-2	ASSPTEPGNGYT
TRBV7-2	-	TRBJ2-7	ASSSPGQGTYEQY
TRBV19	few	TRBJ1-2	ASSMRGWAADYGYT
TRBV10-3	-	TRBJ2-1	AITPGLDHNEQF
TRBV19	-	TRBJ1-2	ASSSPPGGTGGSGYT
TRBV7-2	-	TRBJ2-1	ASSLGLAGGDEQF
TRBV5-1	-	TRBJ1-5	ASSPGQANQPQH
TRBV7-2	-	TRBJ2-1	ASSRQGLAVEQF
TRBV6-1	-	TRBJ2-5	ASSVGGQETQY
TRBV5-1	-	TRBJ2-3	ASRAGGPITDTQY
TRBV7-8	-	TRBJ2-1	ASSYRASAYNEQF
TRBV18	once	TRBJ1-4	ASSRDGNEKLF
TRBV10-3	once	TRBJ1-5	AISESRGREPQH
TRBV27	-	TRBJ2-5	ASTRGNGETQY
TRBV5-1	-	TRBJ2-1	ASSLTPISYNEQF
TRBV6-4	-	TRBJ2-1	ASIPHLDEQF
TRBV28	-	TRBJ1-1	ASSPPVKLYAEAF
TRBV23-1	-	TRBJ1-2	ASSQPGCWCNGYT